Below are 30 T cell receptor beta chains sequenced from a single sample in a study of shared clonotypes between healthy human individuals. Measured with immunoSEQ multiplex PCR; TCRdb has only the in-frame clones, and not every one. The table has roughly 1,100,000 clones, 65% to 80% seen once; the top ten hold 1.4%. The source material was memory CD4+ T cells sorted from blood. As for subset: CD45RA-negative fraction. All receptors come from a man aged 18 to 30 in good health.

This clone was seen just once. The gene calls are TRBV18 and TRBJ2-2, with 7 bases aligning to TRBD1. J lost 0 bases, V lost 6 bases, and 7 bases had no gene match. CDR3 length equals 16 residues. Germline CDR1 is KGHSH and CDR2 is LQKENI. The CDR3 region has the DNA TGTGCCAGCTCCAGACAGGGAAACTCGAACACCGGGGAGCTGTTTTTT. This gives the protein CASSRQGNSNTGELFF.

The rearrangement links TRBV6-5 to TRBJ2-5; a weak D match, TRBD1 (6 bases). Germline lookup yields CDR1 MNHEY and CDR2 SVGAGI. V shed 6 bases and J shed 4 bases, with 12 bases lying between them. This CDR3 contains 13 residues. Written as DNA, the CDR3 is TGTGCCAGCAGCTCCCGGGACACAGAGACCCAGTACTTC. It yields the protein CASSSRDTETQYF.

DNA for the CDR3: TGCGCCAGCAGCTCGGCCCGGGGGACGGGCACTGAAGCTTTCTTT. This translates into CASSSARGTGTEAFF. V gene TRBV5-1 combines with J gene TRBJ1-1, with a tentative D call TRBD1 (5 bases). Per germline, CDR1 SGHRS and CDR2 YFSETQ. The CDR3 spans 15 residues. Trimming stripped 3 bases from V and 4 bases from J, with 16 bases between.

The V call is TRBV7-2, the J call TRBJ1-3, with no clear D. The CDR3 is made up of 13 amino acids. Germline V gives CDR1 SGHTA, CDR2 FQGNSA. Trimming took 4 bases from V and 0 from J, leaving 4 bases between them. This CDR3 is CASSWASGNTIYF. The CDR3 region has the DNA TGTGCCAGCAGCTGGGCCTCTGGAAACACCATATATTTT.

The chain joins TRBV5-5 to TRBJ2-2; unclear D gene. Looked up from germline, CDR1 is SGHKS and CDR2 is YYEKEE (reference sequence). V gave up 2 bases and J gave up 2 bases, with 7 bases separating them. The CDR3 has 14 residues. In DNA form, the CDR3 reads TGTGCCAGCAGCTTCCTAATTAACACCGGGGAGCTGTTTTTT. This gives the protein CASSFLINTGELFF.

The J gene is TRBJ1-1, the V gene TRBV18; 9 bases fit TRBD1. This CDR3 region has 16 residues. V was pared by 1 base and J by 1 base, with 4 bases of the junction left unmatched. CDR1 is KGHSH, CDR2 LQKENI, per germline. In DNA, the CDR3 is TGTGCCAGCTCACCACGTCAGACAGGGGGGAACACTGAAGCTTTCTTT. This codes for CASSPRQTGGNTEAFF.

This chain joins TRBV6-5 and TRBJ1-2; possibly TRBD1 for D (6 bases). The CDR3 is made up of 14 amino acids. Per the germline V gene, CDR1 is MNHEY and CDR2 is SVGAGI. V lost 4 bases, J lost 7 bases, and 16 bases lay in between. CDR3 loop: CASSLSRGSGGYTF. The CDR3 DNA follows: TGTGCCAGCAGTTTGTCGAGGGGGAGCGGTGGCTACACCTTC.

This clone was seen a few times. This sequence joins TRBV5-5 and TRBJ2-2; D may be TRBD1 or TRBD2 (5 bases each). The CDR3 is made up of 14 amino acids. Germline V gene sequence: CDR1 SGHKS, CDR2 YYEKEE (reference sequence). The ends were cut back, 2 bases at V and 4 bases at J, with 9 bases in the middle. The DNA of the CDR3 is TGTGCCAGCAGCTTCGGGGCTGGCACCGGGGAGCTGTTTTTT. It yields the protein CASSFGAGTGELFF. The variable domain in full, with the rest retrieved from reference TRBV5-5 and TRBJ2-2, is DAGVTQSPTHLIKTRGQQVTLRCSPISGHKSVSWYQQVLGQGPQFIFQYYEKEERGRGNFPDRFSARQFPNYSSELNVNALLLGDSALYLCASSFGAGTGELFFGEGSRLTVL.

Of note for this clone: The junction differs from germline at one of its ends, possibly a read error. The rearrangement uses TRBV6-1 and TRBJ2-2; 7 nucleotides line up with TRBD2. CDR1 and CDR2 (germline): MNHNS, SASEGT. This CDR3 has 15 amino acids. The CDR3 loop reads CASREAGTDTGELFF. The CDR3 DNA follows: TGTGCCAGCAGGGAAGCGGGAACTGATACCGGGGAGCTGTTTTTT.

V usage is TRBV7-2 and J usage is TRBJ2-1; D call uncertain. Trimming shortened V by 3 bases and J by 1 base, and 10 bases separated the two germline ends. The CDR3 has 15 residues. Germline V lookup: CDR1 SGHTA, CDR2 FQGNSA. The CDR3 DNA sequence: TGTGCCAGCAGCTTGAATGCCGGGTCCTACAATGAGCAGTTCTTC. Its protein is CASSLNAGSYNEQFF.

This clone was recorded at least ten times. Other DNA sequences within the sample encode an identical CDR3. J is TRBJ2-7 and V is TRBV10-3; D might be TRBD2 (5 bases). Trimming pared 3 bases from V and 3 bases from J, leaving 6 bases between. CDR3 length: 12 amino acids. From germline, CDR1 is ENHRY and CDR2 SYGVKD. As DNA, the CDR3 is TGTGCCATCAGTGAAACTAGCTACGAGCAGTACTTC. This translates into CAISETSYEQYF.

The gene calls are TRBV6-5 and TRBJ1-2; D not certain. V lost 5 bases, J lost 10 bases, and 14 bases lay in between. Germline V lookup: CDR1 MNHEY, CDR2 SVGAGI. This CDR3 comprises 12 residues. The CDR3: CASSPPTRHYTF. CDR3 DNA sequence: TGTGCCAGCAGTCCCCCGACCCGCCACTACACCTTC.

This clone was seen repeatedly, ten times or more. V usage is TRBV5-4 and J usage is TRBJ1-1; 8 positions match TRBD1. The V gene's germline CDR1 is SGHNT and CDR2 YYREEE (reference sequence). This CDR3 has 15 residues. Germline trimming cut 4 bases from V and 4 bases from J; bases unmatched to any gene: 9. For the CDR3, the DNA is TGTGCCAGCAGCCAAAACACAGGGGGTCTCACTGAAGCTTTCTTT. Amino acids: CASSQNTGGLTEAFF.

The gene calls are TRBV11-2 and TRBJ1-3, with a tentative D call TRBD1 (6 bases). V lost 4 bases, J lost 0 bases, and 16 bases lay in between. The CDR3 has 17 residues. Per the germline V gene, CDR1 is SGHAT and CDR2 is FQNNGV. CDR3 sequence reads: CASSYSSGTSSGNTIYF. CDR3 coding DNA: TGTGCCAGCAGCTATTCAAGCGGGACATCCTCTGGAAACACCATATATTTT. Combining the CDR3 with reference TRBV11-2 and TRBJ1-3 gives the whole variable domain EAGVAQSPRYKIIEKRQSVAFWCNPISGHATLYWYQQILGQGPKLLIQFQNNGVVDDSQLPKDRFSAERLKGVDSTLKIQPAKLEDSAVYLCASSYSSGTSSGNTIYFGEGSWLTVV.

This clone was seen more than once but under ten times. The same CDR3 arises from other DNA sequences in this sample as well. This sequence joins TRBV25-1 and TRBJ1-2; D is perhaps TRBD1 (5 bases). This CDR3 has 13 residues. Germline-derived CDR1 and CDR2 are MGHDK and SYGVNS. V was clipped by 3 bases and J by 2 bases, with 7 bases between them. The CDR3 spells CASSEEGNYGYTF. CDR3 coding DNA: TGTGCCAGCAGTGAGGAGGGGAACTATGGCTACACCTTC.

The J gene is TRBJ2-7, the V gene TRBV30, with D tentatively TRBD1 (5 bases). V shed 5 bases and J shed 3 bases, with 11 bases lying between them. This CDR3 is 12 amino acids long. CDR1 and CDR2 from the germline V gene are GTSNPN and SVGIG (reference sequence). CDR3: CAWQGSGYEQYF. DNA of the CDR3: TGTGCCTGGCAGGGCAGTGGCTACGAGCAGTACTTC.

The chain couples TRBV28 to TRBJ2-2, with D perhaps matching TRBD1 or TRBD2 (5 bases each). Per germline, CDR1 MDHEN and CDR2 SYDVKM. This CDR3 contains 15 residues. Trimming cost V 9 bases and J 6 bases, with 20 bases left between them. The CDR3 protein is CASDGALRDSGELFF. CDR3 coding DNA: TGTGCCAGTGACGGGGCGCTTAGAGACTCCGGGGAGCTGTTTTTT.

The CDR3 region is CASSLAGGDTQYF. The CDR3 DNA reads TGCGCCAGCAGCTTAGCGGGAGGAGATACGCAGTATTTT. This chain joins TRBV5-1 and TRBJ2-3, with TRBD2 identical over 9 bases. This CDR3 is built from 13 residues. The V gene's germline CDR1 is SGHRS and CDR2 YFSETQ. V was pared by 2 bases and J by 5 bases, with 0 bases of the junction left unmatched.

The chain employs TRBV2 and TRBJ2-5, with TRBD1 as a possible D gene (6 bases). Germline CDR1 reads SNHLY; CDR2 reads FYNNEI. This CDR3 is 15 amino acids long. Trimming took 4 bases from V and 4 from J, leaving 16 bases between them. CDR3 bases: TGTGCCAGCAGTGGGGACATAGGGAGCAGAGAGACCCAGTACTTC. This encodes CASSGDIGSRETQYF.

The V call is TRBV30, the J call TRBJ2-7; TRBD1 might be the D (5 bases). The CDR3 extends over 13 amino acids. V was cut by 6 bases and J by 7 bases, with 19 bases left in between. Germline V lookup: CDR1 GTSNPN, CDR2 SVGIG (reference sequence). CDR3 in amino acids: CACSRQFYEEQYF. The DNA for the CDR3 is TGTGCCTGCAGCCGACAGTTCTACGAGGAGCAGTACTTC. Drawing the rest from reference TRBV30 and TRBJ2-7, the complete variable domain is SQTIHQWPATLVQPVGSPLSLECTVEGTSNPNLYWYRQAAGRGLQLLFYSVGIGQISSEVPQNLSASRPQDRQFILSSKKLLLSDSGFYLCACSRQFYEEQYFGPGTRLTVT.

V and J are TRBV28 and TRBJ2-7; 9 nucleotides agree with TRBD1. Germline V lookup: CDR1 MDHEN, CDR2 SYDVKM. Losses at the gene ends were 2 bases for V and 9 bases for J; bases not matched to a gene: 11. CDR3 length: 15 residues. The CDR3 DNA is TGTGCCAGCAGTTTAGGGTTGGACAGGGGCTCCGGGCAGTACTTC. It yields the protein CASSLGLDRGSGQYF.

This chain links TRBV2 with TRBJ1-4; D not resolved. This CDR3 has 16 residues. The germline CDR1 and CDR2 sequences are SNHLY and FYNNEI. Between the trimmed V and J ends, which lost 6 bases and 0 bases, there was a span of 14 bases. Here the CDR3 reads CASSVTKLATNEKLFF. CDR3 in DNA: TGTGCCAGCAGCGTGACCAAGCTTGCAACTAATGAAAAACTGTTTTTT.

As regards this clone: Sequence at one end of the junction differs from germline and may be a read error. The chain is built from TRBV7-7 and TRBJ2-2; D might be TRBD2 (6 bases). The V gene's germline CDR1 is SSHAT and CDR2 FNYEAQ (reference sequence). CDR3 size: 14 residues. The CDR3: CASSPGTETGELFF. In DNA, the CDR3 is TGTGCTAGCAGCCCCGGGACTGAAACCGGGGAGCTGTTTTTT.

This clone was counted only a few times. CDR3 amino acids: CASSPLEDTDNSPLHF. DNA of the CDR3: TGTGCCAGCAGTCCGCTTGAGGACACTGATAATTCACCCCTCCACTTT. This chain links TRBV27 with TRBJ1-6; D may be TRBD1 (5 bases). Germline CDR1 MNHEY, CDR2 SMNVEV (reference sequence). V lost 5 bases to trimming and J lost 5 bases, with 16 bases between them. The CDR3 is 16 residues long.

This clone has a handful of counts. The chain joins TRBV30 to TRBJ1-1; tentative D call: TRBD1 (6 bases). The germline V gene encodes CDR1 GTSNPN and CDR2 SVGIG (reference sequence). The length of the CDR3 is 14 residues. V was clipped by 3 bases and J by 7 bases, with 18 bases between them. The CDR3 DNA sequence: TGTGCCTGGAGCCGCACACCGGACAGAGTTGAAGCTTTCTTT. Protein: CAWSRTPDRVEAFF.

This chain joins TRBV19 and TRBJ1-4; D call uncertain. Germline CDR1 LNHDA, CDR2 SQIVND (reference sequence). V lost 7 bases and J 4 bases, leaving 10 bases between the germline ends. This CDR3 is 13 amino acids long. CDR3 sequence: CASNLGLNEKLFF. CDR3 nucleotide sequence: TGTGCCAGTAACCTAGGGCTTAATGAAAAACTGTTTTTT.

This clone showed up just a few times. For the CDR3, the DNA is TGTGCCAGCAGGGCGGGGACAACTAGCAATCAGCCCCAGCATTTT. It is translated as CASRAGTTSNQPQHF. The rearrangement joins TRBV2 to TRBJ1-5; perhaps TRBD1 as D (6 bases). This CDR3 has 15 amino acids. The V gene's germline CDR1 is SNHLY and CDR2 FYNNEI. Trimming stripped 6 bases from V and 0 bases from J, with 12 bases between.

For this clone: This specimen includes other DNA sequences encoding the same CDR3. The V and J genes are TRBV7-2 and TRBJ2-3; D is perhaps TRBD1 or TRBD2 (5 bases each). CDR1 is SGHTA, CDR2 FQGNSA, per germline. Trimming took 8 bases from V and 3 from J, leaving 12 bases between them. The length of the CDR3 is 13 residues. CDR3 nucleotide sequence: TGTGCCAGCGTAAGGGGACGGACAGATACGCAGTATTTT. This gives the protein CASVRGRTDTQYF.

This clone was recorded only once. The genes are TRBV4-3 and TRBJ2-5; possibly TRBD1 for D (6 bases). CDR1 and CDR2 (germline): LGHNA, YSLEER. The CDR3 consists of 15 residues. V was cut by 3 bases and J by 4 bases, with 15 bases left in between. This chain's CDR3 is CASSQATGSGETQYF. Written as DNA, the CDR3 is TGCGCCAGCAGCCAGGCCACAGGGTCGGGAGAGACCCAGTACTTC.

This clone came up a few times. The V gene is TRBV7-2, the J gene TRBJ2-5; 8 positions agree with TRBD1. The CDR3 loop spans 14 amino acids. The V and J ends lost 5 bases and 5 bases, in that order; junction bases with no gene match: 7. From germline, CDR1 is SGHTA and CDR2 FQGNSA. CDR3 DNA sequence: TGTGCCAGCAGCAAGCGGAGGACAGGGGAGACCCAGTACTTC. Protein product: CASSKRRTGETQYF. Complete variable domain (other parts from reference TRBV7-2 and TRBJ2-5): GAGVSQSPSNKVTEKGKDVELRCDPISGHTALYWYRQSLGQGLEFLIYFQGNSAPDKSGLPSDRFSAERTGGSVSTLTIQRTQQEDSAVYLCASSKRRTGETQYFGPGTRLLVL.